Only a few counts were recorded for the clone carrying this TCR beta chain. Its specificity is not known. Trimming left V 10 bases short and J 0 bases short, with 12 bases between. CDR1 and CDR2 (germline): LNHDA, SQIVND (reference sequence). The CDR3 has 13 amino acids. The data are from a study of read filtering for tumor transcriptome and immune sequencing. Study results and limitations: Compared with RNA-seq, IR-seq gave much higher clonotype depth and reliability.

Molecular barcoded adaptors covering alpha/delta and beta/gamma chains were used on roughly 400 ng RNA. TCRdb re-derived calls from the reads in MiXCR, one entry per CDR3 protein. The sample lists fewer than 150,000 distinct CDR3 sequences; 10% to 15% were seen once. This sequence was found in a donor at least 40 years old with multiple myeloma. The chain employs TRBV19 and TRBJ1-1; TRBD1 might be the D (6 bases). Input material: a population of CD138-negative cells sorted from bone marrow. This chain's CDR3 is CATQDRLNTEAFF. CDR3 coding DNA: TGTGCCACCCAGGACAGATTGAACACTGAAGCTTTCTTT.